The table lists the clone carrying this TCR beta chain with a few counts. Its antigen is unknown. The sample belongs to a study of beta chain features in type 1 diabetes. Regarding the study as a whole: When Type 1 diabetes patients were examined, their TCRB CDR3s proved moderately but significantly shorter in all four CD4+ subsets.

This CDR3 comprises 12 residues. The germline V gene encodes CDR1 SGHAT and CDR2 FQNNGV. Trimming removed 5 bases from V and 4 bases from J, with 8 bases in between. TCRB transcripts that were expressed got sequenced, as all of the isolated RNA had been reverse transcribed. Data came from immunoSEQ multiplex PCR; TCRdb stores just in-frame clones and leaves some out. The data hold 120,000 to 150,000 clones, with approximately 13% observed a single time. Via CD45RO/CCR7/CD25/CD127/CD95/CD27, cells of the CD4+ naive, central memory, regulatory and stem cell-like memory subsets were sorted. The chain uses TRBV11-2 and TRBJ2-5, with D uncertain. The TCR originated in a man between 18 and 29 years old with type 1 diabetes. The sample taken for sequencing was central memory CD4+ T cells from blood. Here the CDR3 reads CASSLGIETQYF. The CDR3 DNA follows: TGTGCCAGCAGCCTAGGAATAGAGACCCAGTACTTC.